The T cell receptor (beta chain) under discussion was sequenced for a study of Graves' ophthalmopathy and Graves' hyperthyroidism. Using RNA transcripts, the TCR beta CDR3 regions were amplified. First-round RT-PCR employed HTBI primers, with a second-round multiplex PCR after it. TCRdb called the multiplex PCR reads again in MiXCR, with one record for every CDR3 protein. Seen here are under 400,000 distinct CDR3 sequences, about 17% observed once, and the top ten hold approximately 13%. The sequencing sample was made of peripheral blood. This TCR was sampled from an adult man with Graves' ophthalmopathy.

The CDR3 DNA follows: TGTGCCAGCAGCTTAGAAAGGGGTGGTCAGCCCCAGCATTTT. As protein: CASSLERGGQPQHF. The chain joins TRBV7-2 to TRBJ1-5; D is possibly TRBD1 (5 bases). The CDR3 sequence is 14 residues long. V lost 1 base and J lost 6, with 10 bases in between. Germline-derived CDR1 and CDR2 are SGHTA and FQGNSA.